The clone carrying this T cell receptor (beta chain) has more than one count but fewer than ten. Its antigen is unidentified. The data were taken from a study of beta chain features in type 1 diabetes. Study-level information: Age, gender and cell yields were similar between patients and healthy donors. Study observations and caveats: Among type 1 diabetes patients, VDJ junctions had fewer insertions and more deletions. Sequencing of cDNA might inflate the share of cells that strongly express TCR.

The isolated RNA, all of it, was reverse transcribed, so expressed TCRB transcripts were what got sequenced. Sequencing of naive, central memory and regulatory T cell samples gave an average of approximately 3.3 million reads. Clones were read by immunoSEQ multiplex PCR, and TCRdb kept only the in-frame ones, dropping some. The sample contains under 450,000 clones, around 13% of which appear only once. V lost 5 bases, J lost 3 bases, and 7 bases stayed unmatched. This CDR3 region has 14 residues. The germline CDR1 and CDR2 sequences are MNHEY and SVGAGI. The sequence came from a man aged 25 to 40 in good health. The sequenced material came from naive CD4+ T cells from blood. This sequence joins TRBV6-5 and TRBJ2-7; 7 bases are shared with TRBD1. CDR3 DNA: TGTGCCAGCAGTAGGGACAGAGGCAGCTACGAGCAGTACGTC. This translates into CASSRDRGSYEQYV.